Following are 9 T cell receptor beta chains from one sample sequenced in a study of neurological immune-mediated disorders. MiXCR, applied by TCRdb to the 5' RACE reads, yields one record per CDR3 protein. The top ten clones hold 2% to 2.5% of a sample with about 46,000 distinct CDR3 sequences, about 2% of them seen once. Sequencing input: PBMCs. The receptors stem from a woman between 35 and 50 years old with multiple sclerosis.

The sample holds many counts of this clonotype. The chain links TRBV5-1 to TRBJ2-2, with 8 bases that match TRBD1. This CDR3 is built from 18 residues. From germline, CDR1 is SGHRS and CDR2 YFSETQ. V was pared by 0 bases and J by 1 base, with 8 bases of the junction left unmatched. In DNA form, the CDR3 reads TGCGCCAGCAGCTTGGGGGGACCGACAGGGGTGAACACCGGGGAGCTGTTTTTT. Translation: CASSLGGPTGVNTGELFF.

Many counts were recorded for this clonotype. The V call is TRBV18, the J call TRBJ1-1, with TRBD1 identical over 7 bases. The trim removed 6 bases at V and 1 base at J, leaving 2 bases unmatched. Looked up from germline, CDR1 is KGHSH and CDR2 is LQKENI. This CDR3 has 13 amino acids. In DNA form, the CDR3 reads TGTGCCAGCTCGGGGGACAGGAACACTGAAGCTTTCTTT. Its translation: CASSGDRNTEAFF.

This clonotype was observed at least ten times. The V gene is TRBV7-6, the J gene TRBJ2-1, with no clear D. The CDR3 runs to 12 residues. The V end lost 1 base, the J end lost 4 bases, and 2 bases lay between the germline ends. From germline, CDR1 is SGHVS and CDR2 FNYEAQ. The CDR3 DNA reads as TGTGCCAGCAGCTTAGGGTACAATGAGCAGTTCTTC. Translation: CASSLGYNEQFF.

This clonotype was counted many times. The CDR3 coding sequence is TGTGCCAGCAGTGCCGCTACGGGACAGTTTTCACCCCTCCACTTT. It translates to CASSAATGQFSPLHF. The V and J genes are TRBV12-3 or TRBV12-4 and TRBJ1-6; 7 nucleotides align to TRBD1. The trim removed 5 bases at V and 9 bases at J, leaving 10 bases unmatched. The CDR3 runs to 15 residues.

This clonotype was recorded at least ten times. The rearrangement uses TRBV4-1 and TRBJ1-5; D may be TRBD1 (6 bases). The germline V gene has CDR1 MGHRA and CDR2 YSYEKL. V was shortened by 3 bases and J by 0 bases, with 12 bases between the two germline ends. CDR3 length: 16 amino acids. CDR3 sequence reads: CASSHLDSHSNQPQHF. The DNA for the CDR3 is TGCGCCAGCAGCCACCTGGACAGTCATAGCAATCAGCCCCAGCATTTT.

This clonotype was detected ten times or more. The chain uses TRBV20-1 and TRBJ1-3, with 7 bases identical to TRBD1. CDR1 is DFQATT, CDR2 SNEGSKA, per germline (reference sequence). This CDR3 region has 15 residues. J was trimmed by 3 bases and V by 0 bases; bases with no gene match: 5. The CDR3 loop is CSARDETGSGNTIYF. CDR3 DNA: TGCAGTGCTAGAGATGAGACAGGGAGTGGAAACACCATATATTTT.

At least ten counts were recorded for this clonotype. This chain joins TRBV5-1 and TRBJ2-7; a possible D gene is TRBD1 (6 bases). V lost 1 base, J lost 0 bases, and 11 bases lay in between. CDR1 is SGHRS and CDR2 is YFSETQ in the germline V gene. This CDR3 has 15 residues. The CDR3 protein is CASSLTGKSSYEQYF. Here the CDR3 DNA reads TGCGCCAGCAGCTTGACAGGGAAGAGCTCCTACGAGCAGTACTTC.

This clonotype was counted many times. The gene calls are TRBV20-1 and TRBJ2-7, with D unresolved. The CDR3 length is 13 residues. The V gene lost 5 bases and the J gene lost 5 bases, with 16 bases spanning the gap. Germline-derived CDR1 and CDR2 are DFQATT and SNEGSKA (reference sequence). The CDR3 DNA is TGCAGTGCTGCCGAGACGGACCTCGACGAGCAGTACTTC. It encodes CSAAETDLDEQYF.

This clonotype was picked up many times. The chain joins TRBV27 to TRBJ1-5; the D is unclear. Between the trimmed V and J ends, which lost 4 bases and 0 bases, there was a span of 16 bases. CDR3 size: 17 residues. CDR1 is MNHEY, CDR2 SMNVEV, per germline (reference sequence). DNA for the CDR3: TGTGCCAGCAGTTCCTTCGGGCCGCCCAGTAGCAATCAGCCCCAGCATTTT. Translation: CASSSFGPPSSNQPQHF.